This T cell receptor beta chain was recovered during a study of blood T cell repertoires in COVID-19. At the level of the study: Acute and convalescent COVID-19 specimens originated in the United States, Italy and Spain. Nucleic acid was either cDNA or gDNA, and it came from T cells, B-cell-depleted T cells, or PBMCs.

This CDR3 contains 15 residues. Here immunoSEQ multiplex PCR was the method, and the copy in TCRdb shows in-frame clones only, minus some. The sample contains approximately 70,000 clones, about four fifths of which appear only once. The sample comprised peripheral blood. The sequence derives from a woman older than 75 with acute or convalescent COVID-19. This sequence joins TRBV21-1 and TRBJ2-2; the table's D call of TRBD1 was not tested on the DNA. TRBV21-1 is a recognized pseudogene. Written as DNA, the CDR3 is TGTGCCAGCAGCAAGCCCGACAGGGGCGACGGGGAGCTGTTTTTT. Encoded protein: CASSKPDRGDGELFF.